The sequence of this T cell receptor beta chain was determined in a study of CD8 T cells in ankylosing spondylitis. Each CDR3 protein is one row after TCRdb ran MiXCR on the 5' RACE reads. The repertoire has about 240,000 distinct CDR3 sequences, approximately 12% of them found once; the top ten carry roughly 6.8%. The table lists this clonotype with many counts. Germline CDR1 is SGHTA and CDR2 is FQGNSA. The V and J ends lost 0 bases and 8 bases respectively, with 2 bases between them. The CDR3 loop spans 11 amino acids. The clonotype comes from a male donor with ankylosing spondylitis or in good health (not recorded which). The chain joins TRBV7-2 to TRBJ2-1; D is uncertain. Sequencing was carried out using blood, either unsorted or a sorted T cell fraction (not recorded which). The CDR3 protein is CASSLAHEQFF. CDR3 DNA sequence: TGTGCCAGCAGCTTAGCCCATGAGCAGTTCTTC.